These 27 T cell receptor beta chains were all obtained from the same sample, sequenced in a study of blood T cell repertoires in COVID-19. The table came from immunoSEQ multiplex PCR; TCRdb's copy has only in-frame clones and leaves some out. Among 220,000 or so clones listed, more than 75% were seen once. The sequenced material came from peripheral blood. These receptors originate from a woman aged 80 or over with COVID-19, enrolled during active disease.

The J gene is TRBJ1-5, the V gene TRBV6-5; D remains ambiguous. The CDR3 is 16 amino acids. The germline V gene encodes CDR1 MNHEY and CDR2 SVGAGI. V lost 0 bases to trimming and J lost 3 bases, with 12 bases between them. CDR3 region: CASSYSDLQNNQPQHF. CDR3 nucleotide sequence: TGTGCCAGCAGTTACTCAGACCTACAGAACAATCAGCCCCAGCATTTT.

This chain joins TRBV30 and TRBJ1-6, with a possible D match to TRBD1 (5 bases). The V and J ends lost 1 base and 0 bases respectively, with 10 bases between them. Germline V CDR1 and CDR2: GTSNPN, SVGIG (reference sequence). The CDR3 is 16 amino acids. CDR3 loop: CAWSEAGYSYNSPLHF. The CDR3 DNA is TGTGCCTGGAGTGAGGCAGGGTACTCCTATAATTCACCCCTCCACTTT.

The V and J genes are TRBV9 and TRBJ2-2; D is ambiguous. Germline CDR1 and CDR2: SGDLS and YYNGEE. This CDR3 contains 11 residues. Trimming took 2 bases from V and 7 from J, leaving 3 bases between them. CDR3 residues: CASSVFGELFF. The CDR3 nucleotides read TGTGCCAGCAGCGTCTTCGGGGAGCTGTTTTTT. The complete variable domain, with remaining parts taken from reference TRBV9 and TRBJ2-2, reads DSGVTQTPKHLITATGQRVTLRCSPRSGDLSVYWYQQSLDQGLQFLIQYYNGEERAKGNILERFSAQQFPDLHSELNLSSLELGDSALYFCASSVFGELFFGEGSRLTVL.

The chain is built from TRBV28 and TRBJ1-1; TRBD1 aligns across 8 bases. The V gene's germline CDR1 is MDHEN and CDR2 SYDVKM. This CDR3 spans 13 amino acids. V lost 6 bases to trimming and J lost 10 bases; unmatched junction nucleotides: 10. The CDR3 is CASSSGQGRGAFF. CDR3 sequence (DNA): TGTGCCAGCAGCTCAGGACAGGGAAGGGGAGCTTTCTTT.

The table lists this clone with a count of one. This chain uses TRBV6-2 or TRBV6-3 with TRBJ2-7; possible D gene TRBD2, 5 bases. The germline gives CDR1 MNHEY, CDR2 SVGEGT. V lost 6 bases to trimming and J lost 0 bases, with 15 bases between them. The CDR3 is made up of 15 amino acids. This chain's CDR3 is CASSSRSGTSYEQYF. Here the CDR3 DNA reads TGTGCCAGCAGCTCCAGGAGCGGTACCTCCTACGAGCAGTACTTC.

J is TRBJ2-7 and V is TRBV10-3; no clear D. CDR1 and CDR2 from the germline V gene are ENHRY and SYGVKD. The CDR3 contains 11 residues. Trimming took 6 bases from V and 2 from J, leaving 5 bases between them. The chain's CDR3 is CAIRQTYEQYF. CDR3 sequence (DNA): TGTGCCATCAGGCAGACCTACGAGCAGTACTTC.

With respect to this clone: The sample contains more than one DNA sequence encoding this CDR3. The chain links TRBV19 to TRBJ2-5; 9 nucleotides agree with TRBD1. V lost 5 bases and J lost 5; bases outside the gene matches: 15. Germline V lookup: CDR1 LNHDA, CDR2 SQIVND (reference sequence). This CDR3 contains 17 residues. The DNA for the CDR3 is TGTGCCAGTAGTTCATATTCAACAGGGGGCGATCGGGAGACCCAGTACTTC. This codes for CASSSYSTGGDRETQYF.

The chain combines TRBV7-2 with TRBJ1-4; 9 bases line up with TRBD1. V shed 2 bases, J shed 8 bases, and the junction held 6 bases outside the gene matches. Germline loops: CDR1 SGHTA, CDR2 FQGNSA. The CDR3 sequence is 15 residues long. The DNA for the CDR3 is TGTGCCAGCAGCTTAATTCCCGGGACAGGGGAAAAACTGTTTTTT. As protein: CASSLIPGTGEKLFF. The whole variable domain, filled in from reference TRBV7-2 and TRBJ1-4, reads GAGVSQSPSNKVTEKGKDVELRCDPISGHTALYWYRQSLGQGLEFLIYFQGNSAPDKSGLPSDRFSAERTGGSVSTLTIQRTQQEDSAVYLCASSLIPGTGEKLFFGSGTQLSVL.

The chain is built from TRBV7-9 and TRBJ1-5; D might be TRBD1 (5 bases). Germline V CDR1 and CDR2: SEHNR, FQNEAQ (reference sequence). Trimming removed 7 bases from V and 7 bases from J, with 17 bases in between. The CDR3 length is 14 residues. This CDR3 is CASTGGGIGQPQHF. DNA of the CDR3: TGTGCCAGCACCGGCGGGGGTATCGGGCAGCCCCAGCATTTT.

The gene calls are TRBV30 and TRBJ1-5; TRBD1 matches at 8 bases. This CDR3 is 16 amino acids long. After removal of 3 bases from V and 0 bases from J, the junction contained 7 bases not matched to a gene. CDR1 and CDR2 (germline): GTSNPN, SVGIG (reference sequence). The CDR3 here is CAWSAKTGVSNQPQHF. The CDR3, as DNA: TGTGCCTGGAGCGCCAAGACAGGGGTTAGCAATCAGCCCCAGCATTTT.

The V gene is TRBV7-8, the J gene TRBJ2-4, with 16 bases aligning to TRBD2. This CDR3 has 18 amino acids. Germline trimming cut 5 bases from V and 1 base from J; bases unmatched to any gene: 5. CDR1 and CDR2 from the germline V gene are SGHVS and FQNEAQ. CDR3 DNA: TGTGCCAGCAGCCGGGGACTAGCGGGGGGGCCGGCCAAAAACATTCAGTACTTC. Protein sequence: CASSRGLAGGPAKNIQYF.

V and J are TRBV7-2 and TRBJ2-3; D may be TRBD2 (5 bases). The CDR3 is made up of 16 amino acids. The germline gives CDR1 SGHTA, CDR2 FQGNSA. V was pared by 2 bases and J by 2 bases, with 14 bases between. The CDR3 DNA sequence: TGTGCCAGCAGCTTATCGCAATCGGACTCCACAGATACGCAGTATTTT. This encodes CASSLSQSDSTDTQYF.

This clone appeared a few times. CDR3 protein: CASSSGLEAFF. In DNA, the CDR3 is TGCGCCAGCAGCTCAGGATTAGAAGCTTTCTTT. The genes are TRBV5-1 and TRBJ1-1; unclear D gene. Per the germline V gene, CDR1 is SGHRS and CDR2 is YFSETQ. This CDR3 comprises 11 residues. V was shortened by 3 bases and J by 8 bases, with 8 bases between the two germline ends.

The chain links TRBV10-3 to TRBJ2-7, with a weak D call TRBD1 (6 bases). The V end lost 6 bases, the J end lost 0 bases, and 12 bases lay between the germline ends. CDR1 is ENHRY and CDR2 is SYGVKD in the germline V gene. This CDR3 region has 14 residues. The CDR3 DNA follows: TGTGCCATCAGGGCTGACAGGACCTCCTACGAGCAGTACTTC. The encoded protein is CAIRADRTSYEQYF.

The chain couples TRBV6-6 to TRBJ1-4; 8 bases fit TRBD1. The J segment lost 2 bases and the V segment lost 4 bases, leaving 3 bases of the junction unmatched. Germline values: CDR1 MNHNY, CDR2 SVGAGI (reference sequence). The CDR3 covers 15 residues. The DNA for the CDR3 is TGTGCCAGCAGTTCAGCAGGGGGCACTAATGAAAAACTGTTTTTT. It codes for CASSSAGGTNEKLFF.

The rearrangement uses TRBV7-2 and TRBJ2-3; 7 nucleotides align to TRBD1. Germline V CDR1 and CDR2: SGHTA, FQGNSA. Trimming cost V 3 bases and J 0 bases; bases outside gene matches: 9. The CDR3 contains 17 residues. The CDR3 loop reads CASSFRPPGQSTDTQYF. DNA of the CDR3: TGTGCCAGCAGCTTTAGACCCCCGGGACAGAGCACAGATACGCAGTATTTT.

The rearrangement joins TRBV6-5 to TRBJ2-1, with 15 bases that match TRBD2. Germline V CDR1 and CDR2: MNHEY, SVGAGI. J gave up 9 bases and V 6 bases, and 6 bases lay outside the gene matches. The CDR3 length is 15 residues. The CDR3 reads CASRSGTSGRSEQFF. The CDR3 region has the DNA TGTGCCAGCAGGTCCGGGACTAGCGGGAGGAGTGAGCAGTTCTTC.

The V gene is TRBV30, the J gene TRBJ1-6, with 7 bases that match TRBD1. With V trimmed by 3 bases and J by 10 bases, 9 bases remained unmatched. Germline CDR1 reads GTSNPN; CDR2 reads SVGIG (reference sequence). The CDR3 extends over 14 amino acids. The CDR3 region has the DNA TGTGCCTGGAGAGGGAAGGGGGCTAGGTCACCCCTCCACTTT. Its protein is CAWRGKGARSPLHF.

The chain employs TRBV4-1 and TRBJ1-1; D is uncertain. Trimming cost V 3 bases and J 5 bases, with 13 bases left between them. The CDR3 runs 14 residues. CDR1 MGHRA and CDR2 YSYEKL come from the germline V gene. In nucleotides, the CDR3 is TGCGCCAGCAGCCAGTTCAGTCGATCAACTGAAGCTTTCTTT. Its translation: CASSQFSRSTEAFF.

The sample holds one count of this clone. The chain couples TRBV7-9 to TRBJ2-7; 7 nucleotides line up with TRBD2. Germline values: CDR1 SEHNR, CDR2 FQNEAQ (reference sequence). The CDR3 has 14 residues. V shed 6 bases, J shed 5 bases, and the junction held 10 bases outside the gene matches. The CDR3 region has the DNA TGTGCCAGCAGGTCGGGGAGGGCCTCGGACGAGCAGTACTTC. It specifies CASRSGRASDEQYF.

As regards this clone: This specimen includes other DNA sequences encoding the same CDR3. The gene calls are TRBV12-3 or TRBV12-4 and TRBJ2-2; D not resolved. The CDR3 is 12 amino acids. The germline V and J ends were trimmed by 3 bases and 6 bases, with 5 bases remaining between them. CDR3 nucleotides: TGTGCCAGCAGTTTGTCGGCCGGGGAGCTGTTTTTT. Protein product: CASSLSAGELFF.

The rearrangement uses TRBV4-1 and TRBJ1-2; possible D gene TRBD1, 6 bases. V lost 0 bases to trimming and J lost 7 bases, with 18 bases between them. Per germline, CDR1 MGHRA and CDR2 YSYEKL. CDR3 size: 16 residues. The CDR3: CASSQEGGRTTRGYTF. CDR3 sequence (DNA): TGCGCCAGCAGCCAAGAGGGGGGGCGGACAACCCGTGGCTACACCTTC.

V gene TRBV11-2 combines with J gene TRBJ2-1; D unclear. CDR1 is SGHAT and CDR2 is FQNNGV in the germline V gene. V was clipped by 1 base and J by 4 bases, with 8 bases between them. The CDR3 loop spans 14 amino acids. Written as DNA, the CDR3 is TGTGCCAGCAGCTTAGTCCCTTTGTACAATGAGCAGTTCTTC. Amino acids: CASSLVPLYNEQFF.

This rearrangement joins TRBV4-1 to TRBJ2-7; 12 nucleotides align to TRBD2. This CDR3 contains 15 residues. The germline CDR1 and CDR2 sequences are MGHRA and YSYEKL. Trimming cost V 4 bases and J 2 bases; bases outside gene matches: 3. CDR3 nucleotides: TGCGCCAGCAGCCCTAGGACTAGCGGGGCCTACGAGCAGTACTTC. Its protein is CASSPRTSGAYEQYF.

The rearrangement uses TRBV5-1 and TRBJ2-2; 10 nucleotides line up with TRBD2. Germline V gives CDR1 SGHRS, CDR2 YFSETQ. The ends lost 1 base at V and 2 bases at J; junction bases unmatched: 2. CDR3 length: 16 residues. The chain's CDR3 is CASSLLAGGNTGELFF. Here the CDR3 DNA reads TGCGCCAGCAGCTTGTTAGCGGGGGGCAACACCGGGGAGCTGTTTTTT. The full variable domain, rest sourced from reference TRBV5-1 and TRBJ2-2, is KAGVTQTPRYLIKTRGQQVTLSCSPISGHRSVSWYQQTPGQGLQFLFEYFSETQRNKGNFPGRFSGRQFSNSRSEMNVSTLELGDSALYLCASSLLAGGNTGELFFGEGSRLTVL.

The table lists this clone with a count of one. The chain couples TRBV10-3 to TRBJ2-7, with 7 bases aligning to TRBD2. J gave up 2 bases and V 8 bases, and 6 bases lay outside the gene matches. The CDR3 extends over 13 amino acids. Germline V gene lookup returns CDR1 ENHRY and CDR2 SYGVKD. CDR3 protein: CAIGGRVPYEQYF. In nucleotides, the CDR3 is TGTGCCATCGGGGGGAGGGTCCCCTACGAGCAGTACTTC.

The CDR3 reads CASSPQGSEAFF. The CDR3 nucleotides read TGTGCCAGCAGTCCCCAGGGATCTGAAGCTTTCTTT. The J gene is TRBJ1-1, the V gene TRBV12-3 or TRBV12-4, with D perhaps matching TRBD1 (5 bases). The CDR3 extends over 12 amino acids. V lost 5 bases and J 6 bases, leaving 10 bases between the germline ends.